Listed here are 27 T cell receptor beta chains from one sample, sequenced in a study of OX40 agonist ivuxolimab in advanced cancers. Profiled with immunoSEQ multiplex PCR; TCRdb holds only in-frame clones, not every one. The data contain almost 90,000 clones, 85% to 90% of them singletons. The sample in question was CD4+ or CD8+ T cells sorted from blood, obtained in a trial of the OX40 agonist ivuxolimab. Receptor source: an adult with an advanced solid tumor such as melanoma, head and neck, liver or kidney cancer.

This sequence joins TRBV6-5 and TRBJ2-1; tentatively, D is TRBD2 (6 bases). Germline CDR1 reads MNHEY; CDR2 reads SVGAGI. The length of the CDR3 is 14 residues. Trimming took off 5 bases at V and 9 bases at J, with 17 bases between the two ends. This chain's CDR3 is CASSLAIGIIEQFF. The CDR3 DNA reads TGTGCCAGCAGTCTAGCGATCGGGATCATTGAGCAGTTCTTC.

This chain links TRBV11-2 with TRBJ1-6; D might be TRBD1 (5 bases). The CDR3 is 16 amino acids. Germline-derived CDR1 and CDR2 are SGHAT and FQNNGV. The V and J ends lost 2 bases and 9 bases respectively, with 17 bases between them. The CDR3, as DNA: TGTGCCAGCAGCTTAAAAGAAAGGTTGAGGGGTTCACCCCTCCACTTT. Amino acid sequence: CASSLKERLRGSPLHF.

This CDR3 is CASGTEASGANVLTF. The CDR3 DNA follows: TGTGCCAGCGGGACGGAGGCGAGTGGGGCCAACGTCCTGACTTTC. The V gene is TRBV27, the J gene TRBJ2-6, with D perhaps assigned TRBD1 or TRBD2 (5 bases each). Deletions cut 8 bases from V and 3 bases from J, with 14 bases between. From germline, CDR1 is MNHEY and CDR2 SMNVEV (reference sequence). The CDR3 spans 15 residues.

The count of this clone is one. The chain recombines TRBV7-3 with TRBJ2-5; possibly TRBD1 or TRBD2 for D (5 bases each). The CDR3 is 14 amino acids. Germline V lookup: CDR1 SGHTA, CDR2 FQGTGA. Trimming removed 3 bases from V and 4 bases from J, with 12 bases in between. CDR3 region: CASSFQGPAETQYF. The CDR3, as DNA: TGTGCCAGCAGCTTCCAGGGACCGGCAGAGACCCAGTACTTC.

This clone was detected ten times or more. V and J are TRBV28 and TRBJ1-2, with D uncertain. V was clipped by 2 bases and J by 8 bases, with 9 bases between them. CDR1 and CDR2 (germline): MDHEN, SYDVKM. This CDR3 is built from 12 residues. The CDR3 is CASSLGVKGYTF. The CDR3 DNA sequence: TGTGCCAGCAGTTTAGGGGTTAAAGGCTACACCTTC.

In regard to this clone: Other DNA sequences in the sample encode the same CDR3. The CDR3 coding sequence is TGTGCCAGCAGCTTAGCGGGAGCACAAGAGACCCAGTACTTC. It is translated as CASSLAGAQETQYF. V and J are TRBV5-4 and TRBJ2-5; 8 positions match TRBD2. The trim removed 2 bases at V and 2 bases at J, leaving 2 bases unmatched. This CDR3 contains 14 residues. Germline V CDR1 and CDR2: SGHNT, YYREEE (reference sequence).

This chain uses TRBV10-1 with TRBJ2-5, with 11 bases identical to TRBD2. Germline values: CDR1 WNHNN, CDR2 SYGVQD (reference sequence). The V segment lost 5 bases and the J segment 0 bases; nucleotides outside the gene matches: 8. This CDR3 region has 17 residues. The CDR3 here is CASSLTSGIRYQETQYF. CDR3 in DNA: TGCGCCAGCAGTTTGACTAGCGGGATACGGTACCAAGAGACCCAGTACTTC.

This sequence joins TRBV25-1 and TRBJ2-1, with TRBD1 matching over 7 bases. The V gene end was trimmed by 7 bases and the J gene end by 2 bases; junction bases not matched to a gene: 8. Germline V gene sequence: CDR1 MGHDK, CDR2 SYGVNS. The length of the CDR3 is 15 residues. CDR3 bases: TGTGCCAGCACTAGGACAGGTGGGACCTACAATGAGCAGTTCTTC. This sequence encodes CASTRTGGTYNEQFF.

The chain joins TRBV19 to TRBJ1-3, with 7 bases identical to TRBD1. Germline CDR1 and CDR2: LNHDA and SQIVND (reference sequence). The CDR3 extends over 14 amino acids. Trimming cost V 9 bases and J 0 bases; bases outside gene matches: 5. The CDR3: CASRDRHSGNTIYF. DNA of the CDR3: TGTGCCAGCAGGGACAGACACTCTGGAAACACCATATATTTT.

This clone was recorded many times. The genes are TRBV27 and TRBJ2-7; 12 nucleotides line up with TRBD2. Germline trimming cut 4 bases from V and 8 bases from J; bases unmatched to any gene: 9. CDR3 length: 15 amino acids. CDR1 and CDR2 (germline): MNHEY, SMNVEV (reference sequence). The CDR3 region is CASSSTSGRFVKQYF. As DNA, the CDR3 is TGTGCCAGCAGTTCGACTAGCGGGAGATTCGTGAAGCAGTACTTC.

The rearrangement links TRBV23-1 to TRBJ2-1, with 8 bases lining up with TRBD2. TRBV23-1 is marked as an open reading frame, function uncertain. Trimming removed 2 bases from V and 6 bases from J; junction bases left unmatched: 21. The CDR3 loop spans 20 amino acids. The CDR3 nucleotides read TGCGCCAGCAGTCAAACCCCATCCGGACAGCATCGGGCGGGAGGCAATGAGCAGTTCTTC. Protein product: CASSQTPSGQHRAGGNEQFF.

The gene calls are TRBV7-9 and TRBJ2-7; 10 bases map to TRBD2. CDR1 is SEHNR, CDR2 FQNEAQ, per germline (reference sequence). V gave up 4 bases and J gave up 3 bases; unmatched junction bases: 6. The CDR3 spans 15 residues. The CDR3 coding sequence is TGTGCCAGCAGCTCCTTAGCGGGGGGTAACTACGAGCAGTACTTC. Residues: CASSSLAGGNYEQYF.

V is TRBV15 and J is TRBJ1-1; D is uncertain. Trimming cost V 0 bases and J 0 bases, with 8 bases left between them. This CDR3 contains 15 residues. Germline V gives CDR1 LNHNV, CDR2 YYDKDF (reference sequence). The chain's CDR3 is CATSREVLLNTEAFF. The CDR3 DNA follows: TGTGCCACCAGCAGAGAGGTCCTTTTGAACACTGAAGCTTTCTTT. The full variable domain, with the rest looked up from reference TRBV15 and TRBJ1-1, is DAMVIQNPRYQVTQFGKPVTLSCSQTLNHNVMYWYQQKSSQAPKLLFHYYDKDFNNEADTPDNFQSRRPNTSFCFLDIRSPGLGDTAMYLCATSREVLLNTEAFFGQGTRLTVV.

V gene TRBV28 combines with J gene TRBJ1-4; D unresolved. This CDR3 is built from 17 residues. The germline gives CDR1 MDHEN, CDR2 SYDVKM. With 7 bases removed from V and 10 bases from J, the gap between germline ends came to 28 bases. The CDR3 loop is CASNDPGGRSISRKLFF. CDR3 DNA sequence: TGTGCCAGCAATGACCCAGGAGGGCGGAGTATTTCCCGAAAACTGTTTTTT.

V gene TRBV5-4 combines with J gene TRBJ2-4; TRBD2 is a possible D gene (6 bases). Germline-derived CDR1 and CDR2 are SGHNT and YYREEE (reference sequence). The V and J ends lost 5 bases and 8 bases respectively, with 17 bases between them. This CDR3 has 14 amino acids. Here the CDR3 DNA reads TGTGCCAGCAGTCCGTCGACTAGTGAGGACATTCAGTACTTC. Its protein product is CASSPSTSEDIQYF.

The V call is TRBV19, the J call TRBJ1-5; TRBD1 is a possible D gene (5 bases). Trimming pared 1 base from V and 3 bases from J, leaving 10 bases between. Per germline, CDR1 LNHDA and CDR2 SQIVND (reference sequence). The length of the CDR3 is 15 residues. The CDR3: CASSIGGGNNQPQHF. The CDR3 DNA is TGTGCCAGTAGTATAGGGGGGGGGAACAATCAGCCCCAGCATTTT. Full variable domain (rest looked up from reference TRBV19 and TRBJ1-5): DGGITQSPKYLFRKEGQNVTLSCEQNLNHDAMYWYRQDPGQGLRLIYYSQIVNDFQKGDIAEGYSVSREKKESFPLTVTSAQKNPTAFYLCASSIGGGNNQPQHFGDGTRLSIL.

This sequence joins TRBV11-2 and TRBJ2-5, with D uncertain. CDR1 and CDR2 (germline): SGHAT, FQNNGV. V was pared by 5 bases and J by 5 bases, with 9 bases between. The length of the CDR3 is 12 residues. CDR3 loop: CASSQVPETQYF. The CDR3 nucleotides read TGTGCCAGCAGCCAAGTCCCCGAGACCCAGTACTTC.

The V and J genes are TRBV5-1 and TRBJ1-1; the D is unclear. CDR3 length: 13 residues. Germline CDR1 and CDR2: SGHRS and YFSETQ. Trimming pared 1 base from V and 0 bases from J, leaving 4 bases between. The CDR3 sequence is CASSLSLNTEAFF. CDR3 DNA sequence: TGCGCCAGCAGCTTGTCGTTGAACACTGAAGCTTTCTTT.

The chain links TRBV10-2 to TRBJ2-7; TRBD1 matches 7 bases. V shed 6 bases and J 2 bases; nucleotides not matched to a gene: 1. Germline values: CDR1 WSHSY, CDR2 SAAADI. The length of the CDR3 is 12 residues. CDR3 DNA sequence: TGCGCCAGCAGCGGGACAGCCTACGAGCAGTACTTC. Translation: CASSGTAYEQYF.

This rearrangement joins TRBV19 to TRBJ1-5; D is unclear. V was trimmed by 5 bases and J by 0 bases, leaving 11 bases between them. Germline-derived CDR1 and CDR2 are LNHDA and SQIVND (reference sequence). The CDR3 totals 15 residues. CDR3 sequence reads: CASSSSFGSNQPQHF. The CDR3 DNA is TGTGCCAGTAGTTCCTCATTTGGTAGCAATCAGCCCCAGCATTTT.

The V gene is TRBV5-8, the J gene TRBJ1-1; a possible D gene is TRBD1 (5 bases). Germline V CDR1 and CDR2: SGHTS, YDEGEE. This CDR3 is 14 amino acids long. Between the trimmed V and J ends, which lost 0 bases and 3 bases, there was a span of 9 bases. For the CDR3, the DNA is TGTGCCAGCAGCTTGGAGGGGTGGGACACTGAAGCTTTCTTT. Translated: CASSLEGWDTEAFF.

This chain uses TRBV7-9 with TRBJ2-1; 11 positions match TRBD2. The V and J ends lost 6 bases and 8 bases, in that order; junction bases with no gene match: 6. The CDR3 spans 14 residues. The V gene's germline CDR1 is SEHNR and CDR2 FQNEAQ (reference sequence). The CDR3 region is CASRPSGGRDEQFF. The CDR3 DNA sequence: TGTGCCAGCAGGCCTAGCGGGGGGCGGGATGAGCAGTTCTTC.

This clone has a single count. The chain has TRBV7-3 and TRBJ2-1; D is perhaps TRBD1 (6 bases). The CDR3 runs to 13 residues. V shed 5 bases and J shed 8 bases, with 13 bases lying between them. CDR1 SGHTA and CDR2 FQGTGA come from the germline V gene. Here the CDR3 reads CASSQQGSHEQFF. The CDR3 DNA reads as TGTGCCAGCAGCCAACAGGGCTCCCATGAGCAGTTCTTC.

The chain has TRBV5-1 and TRBJ1-1; TRBD1 is a possible D gene (6 bases). In germline, CDR1 is SGHRS, CDR2 YFSETQ. The CDR3 is made up of 14 amino acids. The V and J ends lost 0 bases and 7 bases respectively, with 13 bases between them. Here the CDR3 reads CASSLAGGGGEAFF. In DNA, the CDR3 is TGCGCCAGCAGCTTGGCTGGGGGCGGGGGTGAAGCTTTCTTT.

This clone was counted a few times. The V gene is TRBV27, the J gene TRBJ2-1; a possible D gene is TRBD1 (6 bases). Trimming left V 8 bases short and J 7 bases short, with 21 bases between. Germline V gives CDR1 MNHEY, CDR2 SMNVEV (reference sequence). CDR3 length equals 15 residues. This CDR3 reads CASRKLGGDGNEQFF. The CDR3 region has the DNA TGTGCCAGCCGTAAGCTTGGGGGCGACGGGAATGAGCAGTTCTTC.

The rearrangement joins TRBV5-4 to TRBJ2-5; no clear D gene. This CDR3 is 15 amino acids long. Germline lookup yields CDR1 SGHNT and CDR2 YYREEE (reference sequence). Trimming stripped 0 bases from V and 6 bases from J, with 15 bases between. The CDR3 loop is CASSLGWAARKTQYF. CDR3 sequence (DNA): TGTGCCAGCAGCTTGGGGTGGGCGGCCAGAAAGACCCAGTACTTC.

The chain joins TRBV29-1 to TRBJ2-3; perhaps TRBD1 as D (6 bases). V was clipped by 6 bases and J by 0 bases, with 16 bases between them. Germline loops: CDR1 SQVTM, CDR2 ANQGSEA. There are 15 residues in the CDR3. CDR3: CSVKRGGASTDTQYF. The DNA of the CDR3 is TGCAGCGTCAAAAGAGGGGGAGCTAGCACAGATACGCAGTATTTT.